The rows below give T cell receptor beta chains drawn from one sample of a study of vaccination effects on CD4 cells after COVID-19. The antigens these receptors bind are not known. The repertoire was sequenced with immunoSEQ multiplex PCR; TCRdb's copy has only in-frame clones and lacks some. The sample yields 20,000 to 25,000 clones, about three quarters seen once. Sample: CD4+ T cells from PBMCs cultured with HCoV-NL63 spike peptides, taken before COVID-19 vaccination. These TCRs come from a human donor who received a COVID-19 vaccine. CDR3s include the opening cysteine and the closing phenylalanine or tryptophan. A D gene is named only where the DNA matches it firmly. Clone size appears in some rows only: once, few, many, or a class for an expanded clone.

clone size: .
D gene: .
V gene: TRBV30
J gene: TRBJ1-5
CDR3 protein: CAWSVLSGRGIGNQPQHF
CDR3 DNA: TGTGCCTGGAGTGTACTCTCGGGGAGAGGGATTGGCAATCAGCCCCAGCATTTT

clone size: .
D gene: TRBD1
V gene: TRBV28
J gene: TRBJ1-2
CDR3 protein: CASSSTGTVNGYTF
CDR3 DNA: TGTGCCAGCAGTTCCACCGGGACAGTGAATGGCTACACCTTC

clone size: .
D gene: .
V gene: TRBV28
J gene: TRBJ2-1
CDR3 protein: CASSNLDKNEQFF
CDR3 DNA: TGTGCCAGCTCCAACCTAGACAAGAATGAGCAGTTCTTC

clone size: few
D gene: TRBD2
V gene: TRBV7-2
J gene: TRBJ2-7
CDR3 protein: CASSSTGGTYEQYF
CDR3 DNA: TGTGCCAGCAGCTCGACGGGAGGGACCTACGAGCAGTACTTC

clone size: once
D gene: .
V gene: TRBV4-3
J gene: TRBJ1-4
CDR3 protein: CASSQVVAGTNEKLFF
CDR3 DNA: TGCGCCAGCAGCCAAGTGGTGGCGGGAACTAATGAAAAACTGTTTTTT

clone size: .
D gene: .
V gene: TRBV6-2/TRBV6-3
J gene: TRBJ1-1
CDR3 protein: CASSYGQRYRVGAEAFF
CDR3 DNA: TGTGCCAGCAGTTATGGACAACGATACAGGGTAGGCGCTGAAGCTTTCTTT

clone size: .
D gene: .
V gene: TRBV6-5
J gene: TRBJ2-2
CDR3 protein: CASRVGQGSGELFF
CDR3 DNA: TGTGCCAGCCGGGTGGGGCAGGGTAGCGGGGAGCTGTTTTTT

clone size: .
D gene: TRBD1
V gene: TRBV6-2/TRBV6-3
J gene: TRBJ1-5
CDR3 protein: CASSYLTGGPDQPQHF
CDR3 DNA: TGTGCCAGCAGTTACCTTACAGGGGGCCCCGATCAGCCCCAGCATTTT

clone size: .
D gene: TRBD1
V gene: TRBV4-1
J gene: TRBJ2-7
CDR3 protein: CASSQATGTGLPYEQYF
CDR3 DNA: TGCGCCAGCAGCCAAGCCACCGGGACAGGCCTTCCCTACGAGCAGTACTTC

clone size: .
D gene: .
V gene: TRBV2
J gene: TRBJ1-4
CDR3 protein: CASISQATNEKLFF
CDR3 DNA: TGTGCCAGCATATCTCAGGCAACTAATGAAAAACTGTTTTTT

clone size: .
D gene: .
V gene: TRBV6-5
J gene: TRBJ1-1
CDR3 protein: CASSYSDPRTEAFF
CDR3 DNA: TGTGCCAGCAGTTACTCGGACCCGCGGACTGAAGCTTTCTTT

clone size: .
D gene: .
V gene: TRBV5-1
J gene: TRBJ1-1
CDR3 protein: CASSFGQVTEAFF
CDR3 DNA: TGCGCCAGCAGCTTCGGTCAGGTCACTGAAGCTTTCTTT

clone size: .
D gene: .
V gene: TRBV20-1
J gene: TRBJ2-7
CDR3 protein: CSTGRYEQYF
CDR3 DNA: TGCAGTACCGGACGATACGAGCAGTACTTC

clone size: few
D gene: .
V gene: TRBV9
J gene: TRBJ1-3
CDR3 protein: CASSVGVLNTIYF
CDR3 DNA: TGTGCCAGCAGCGTTGGGGTTCTAAACACCATATATTTT

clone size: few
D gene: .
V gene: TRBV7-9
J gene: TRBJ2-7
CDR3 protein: CASSLARGGSAYEQYF
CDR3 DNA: TGTGCCAGCAGCTTAGCGAGGGGGGGATCCGCCTACGAGCAGTACTTC

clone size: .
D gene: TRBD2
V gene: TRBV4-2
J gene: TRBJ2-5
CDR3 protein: CASSRSHGTSGETQYF
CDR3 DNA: TGTGCCAGCAGCCGATCACATGGGACTAGCGGTGAGACCCAGTACTTC

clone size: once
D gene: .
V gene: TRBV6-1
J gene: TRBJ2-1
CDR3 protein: CASSELGRGGEQFF
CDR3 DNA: TGTGCCAGCAGTGAACTAGGCAGGGGGGGTGAGCAGTTCTTC

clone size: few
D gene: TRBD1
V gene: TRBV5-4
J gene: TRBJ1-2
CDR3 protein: CASSRDRVGGYTF
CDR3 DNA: TGTGCCAGCAGCCGGGACAGGGTAGGAGGCTACACCTTC

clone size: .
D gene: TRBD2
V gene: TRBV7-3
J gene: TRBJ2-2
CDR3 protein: CASGPGTSGTGELFF
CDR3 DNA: TGTGCCAGCGGACCCGGGACTAGCGGGACCGGGGAGCTGTTTTTT

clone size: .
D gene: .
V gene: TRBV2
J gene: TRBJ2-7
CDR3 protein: CASVQGYEQYF
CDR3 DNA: TGTGCCAGCGTACAGGGTTACGAGCAGTACTTC

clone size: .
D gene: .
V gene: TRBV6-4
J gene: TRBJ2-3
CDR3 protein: CASSDGGAATDTQYF
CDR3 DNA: TGTGCCAGCAGTGACGGGGGGGCAGCGACAGATACGCAGTATTTT

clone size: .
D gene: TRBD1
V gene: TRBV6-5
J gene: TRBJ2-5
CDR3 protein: CASRGPGGQETQYF
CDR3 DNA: TGTGCCAGCCGCGGACCAGGGGGCCAAGAGACCCAGTACTTC

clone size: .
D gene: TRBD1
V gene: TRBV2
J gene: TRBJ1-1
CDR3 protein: CASNRGGRAEAFF
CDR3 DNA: TGTGCCAGCAACAGGGGCGGGAGGGCTGAAGCTTTCTTT

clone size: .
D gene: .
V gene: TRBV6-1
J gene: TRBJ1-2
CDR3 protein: CASSDTSAGGYTF
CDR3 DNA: TGTGCCAGCAGTGACACGTCGGCGGGTGGCTACACCTTC

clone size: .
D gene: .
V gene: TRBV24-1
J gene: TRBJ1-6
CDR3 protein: CATSDHLKRQATLSSYNSPLHF
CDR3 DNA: TGTGCCACCAGTGACCACTTGAAAAGGCAAGCCACTTTAAGCTCCTATAATTCACCCCTCCACTTT

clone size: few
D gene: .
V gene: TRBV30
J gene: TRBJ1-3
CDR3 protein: CAWSRTTSSGNTIYF
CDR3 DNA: TGTGCCTGGAGTCGGACCACAAGCTCTGGAAACACCATATATTTT

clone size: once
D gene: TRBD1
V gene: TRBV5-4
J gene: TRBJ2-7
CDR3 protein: CASSLGGQAASYEQYF
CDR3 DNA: TGTGCCAGCAGCTTGGGGGGACAGGCGGCGTCCTACGAGCAGTACTTC

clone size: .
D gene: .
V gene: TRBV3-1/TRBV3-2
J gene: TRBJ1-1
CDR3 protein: CQGAENTEAFF
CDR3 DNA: TGTCAAGGGGCGGAGAACACTGAAGCTTTCTTT

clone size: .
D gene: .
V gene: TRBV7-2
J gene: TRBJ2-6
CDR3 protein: CASSPPGRSGANVLTF
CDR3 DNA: TGTGCCAGCAGCCCTCCAGGGCGCTCTGGGGCCAACGTCCTGACTTTC

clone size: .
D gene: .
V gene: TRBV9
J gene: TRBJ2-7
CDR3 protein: CASSVGYRSYEQYF
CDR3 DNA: TGTGCCAGCAGCGTGGGCTACCGTTCCTACGAGCAGTACTTC

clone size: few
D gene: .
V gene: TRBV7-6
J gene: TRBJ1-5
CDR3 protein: CASSLGMNSNQPQHF
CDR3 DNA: TGTGCCAGCAGCTTAGGTATGAATAGCAATCAGCCCCAGCATTTT

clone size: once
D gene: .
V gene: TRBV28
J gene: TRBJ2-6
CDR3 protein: CASSALWSGANVLTF
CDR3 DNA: TGTGCCAGCAGTGCGTTATGGTCTGGGGCCAACGTCCTGACTTTC

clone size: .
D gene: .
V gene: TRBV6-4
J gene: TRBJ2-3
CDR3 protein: CASSGQGTDTQYF
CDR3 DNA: TGTGCCAGCAGTGGACAGGGCACAGATACGCAGTATTTT

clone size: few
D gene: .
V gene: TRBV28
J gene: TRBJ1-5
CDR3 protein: CASSRDMSQHF
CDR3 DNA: TGTGCCAGCAGCCGCGACATGTCCCAGCATTTT

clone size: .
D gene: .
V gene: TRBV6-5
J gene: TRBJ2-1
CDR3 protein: CASRSNEQFF
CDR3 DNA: TGTGCCAGCAGGTCCAATGAGCAGTTCTTC

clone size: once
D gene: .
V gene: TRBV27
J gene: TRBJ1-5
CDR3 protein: CASSSSWIGNQPQHF
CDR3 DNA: TGTGCCAGCAGTTCGTCCTGGATAGGCAATCAGCCCCAGCATTTT

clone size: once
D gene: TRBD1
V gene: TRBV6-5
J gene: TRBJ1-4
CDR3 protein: CASSYGTGRKLFF
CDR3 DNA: TGTGCCAGCAGTTACGGGACAGGGCGAAAACTGTTTTTT

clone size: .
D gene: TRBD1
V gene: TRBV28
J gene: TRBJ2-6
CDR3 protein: CASSLGQGPSGANVLTF
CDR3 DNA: TGTGCCAGCAGTTTGGGACAGGGTCCCTCTGGGGCCAACGTCCTGACTTTC

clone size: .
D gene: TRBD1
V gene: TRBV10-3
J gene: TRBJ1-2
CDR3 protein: CAISAPGQGAYGYTF
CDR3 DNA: TGTGCCATCAGTGCGCCGGGACAGGGGGCCTATGGCTACACCTTC

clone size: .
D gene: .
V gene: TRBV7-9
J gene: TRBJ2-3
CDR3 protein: CASSPTRRDTQYF
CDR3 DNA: TGTGCCAGCAGTCCAACTCGAAGGGATACGCAGTATTTT

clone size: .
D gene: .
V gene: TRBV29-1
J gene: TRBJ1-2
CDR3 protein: CSVLSSYGYTF
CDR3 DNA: TGCAGCGTTCTCTCCAGCTATGGCTACACCTTC

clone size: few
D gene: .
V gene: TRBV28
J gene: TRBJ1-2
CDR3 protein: CASTSGAEGRGYTF
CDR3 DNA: TGTGCCAGCACCTCCGGAGCGGAGGGCCGGGGCTACACCTTC

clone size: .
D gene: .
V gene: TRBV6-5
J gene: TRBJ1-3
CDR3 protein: CASRDVTGHGNTIYF
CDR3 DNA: TGTGCCAGCAGGGACGTAACAGGGCACGGAAACACCATATATTTT

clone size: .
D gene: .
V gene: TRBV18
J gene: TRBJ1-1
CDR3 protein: CASSPRRDTEAFF
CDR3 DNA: TGTGCCAGCTCACCACGGAGGGACACTGAAGCTTTCTTT

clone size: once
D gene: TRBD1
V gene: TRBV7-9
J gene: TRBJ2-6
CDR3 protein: CASSFGGTGLSGANVLTF
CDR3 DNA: TGTGCCAGCAGCTTTGGAGGGACAGGGCTCTCTGGGGCCAACGTCCTGACTTTC

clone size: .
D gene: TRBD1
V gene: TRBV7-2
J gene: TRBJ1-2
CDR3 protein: CASGNRQGPSGGYTF
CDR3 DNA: TGTGCCAGCGGTAATCGACAGGGGCCCTCGGGTGGCTACACCTTC

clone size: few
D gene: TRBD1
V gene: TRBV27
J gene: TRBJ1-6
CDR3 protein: CASSQTGWDSPLHF
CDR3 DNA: TGTGCCAGCAGTCAGACAGGGTGGGATTCACCCCTCCACTTT

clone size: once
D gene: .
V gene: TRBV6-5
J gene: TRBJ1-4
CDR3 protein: CASSNSVEKLFF
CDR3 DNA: TGTGCCAGCAGTAACTCGGTTGAAAAACTGTTTTTT

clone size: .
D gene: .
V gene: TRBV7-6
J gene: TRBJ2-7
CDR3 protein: CASSLLPGRQYEQYF
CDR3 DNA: TGTGCCAGCAGCTTATTGCCGGGACGGCAGTACGAGCAGTACTTC

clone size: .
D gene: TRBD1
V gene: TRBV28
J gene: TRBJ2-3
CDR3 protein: CASSSLDREPDTQYF
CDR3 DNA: TGTGCCAGCAGTTCCCTCGACAGGGAACCAGATACGCAGTATTTT

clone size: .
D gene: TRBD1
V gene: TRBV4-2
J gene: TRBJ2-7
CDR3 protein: CASSPGQGDYEQYF
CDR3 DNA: TGTGCCAGCAGCCCCGGACAGGGGGACTACGAGCAGTACTTC

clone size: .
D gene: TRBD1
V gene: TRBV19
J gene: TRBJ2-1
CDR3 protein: CASSIDRGQVNEQFF
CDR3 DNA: TGTGCCAGTAGTATCGACAGGGGGCAAGTCAATGAGCAGTTCTTC

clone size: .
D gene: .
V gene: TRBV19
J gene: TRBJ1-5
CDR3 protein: CASSDYGQNQPQHF
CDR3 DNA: TGTGCCAGTAGTGACTACGGGCAGAATCAGCCCCAGCATTTT

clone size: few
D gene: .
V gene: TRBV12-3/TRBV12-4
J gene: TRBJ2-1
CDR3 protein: CASRGAGNEQFF
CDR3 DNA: TGTGCCAGCAGAGGGGCTGGCAATGAGCAGTTCTTC

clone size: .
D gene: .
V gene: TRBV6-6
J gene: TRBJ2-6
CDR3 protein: CASSRQSAGANVLTF
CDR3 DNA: TGTGCCAGCAGTCGTCAGTCCGCGGGGGCCAACGTCCTGACTTTC

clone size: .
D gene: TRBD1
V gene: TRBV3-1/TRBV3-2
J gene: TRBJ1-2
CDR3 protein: CASSFRQGGNYGYTF
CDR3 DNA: TGTGCCAGCAGCTTCCGACAGGGGGGAAACTATGGCTACACCTTC

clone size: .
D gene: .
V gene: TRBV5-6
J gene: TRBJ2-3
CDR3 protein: CASSRSEATDTQYF
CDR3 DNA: TGTGCCAGCAGTAGAAGCGAAGCCACAGATACGCAGTATTTT

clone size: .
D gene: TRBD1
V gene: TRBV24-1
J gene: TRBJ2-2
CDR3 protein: CATSDWDRPFLPKDTGELFF
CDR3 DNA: TGTGCCACCAGTGATTGGGACAGACCCTTCTTACCGAAGGACACCGGGGAGCTGTTTTTT

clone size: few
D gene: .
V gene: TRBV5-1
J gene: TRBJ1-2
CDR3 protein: CASSPGQPYGYTF
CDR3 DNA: TGCGCCAGCAGCCCCGGACAGCCCTATGGCTACACCTTC

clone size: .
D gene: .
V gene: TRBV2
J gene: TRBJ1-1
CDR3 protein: CASRAGARENTEAFF
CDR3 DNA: TGTGCCAGCAGAGCGGGGGCCAGAGAGAACACTGAAGCTTTCTTT